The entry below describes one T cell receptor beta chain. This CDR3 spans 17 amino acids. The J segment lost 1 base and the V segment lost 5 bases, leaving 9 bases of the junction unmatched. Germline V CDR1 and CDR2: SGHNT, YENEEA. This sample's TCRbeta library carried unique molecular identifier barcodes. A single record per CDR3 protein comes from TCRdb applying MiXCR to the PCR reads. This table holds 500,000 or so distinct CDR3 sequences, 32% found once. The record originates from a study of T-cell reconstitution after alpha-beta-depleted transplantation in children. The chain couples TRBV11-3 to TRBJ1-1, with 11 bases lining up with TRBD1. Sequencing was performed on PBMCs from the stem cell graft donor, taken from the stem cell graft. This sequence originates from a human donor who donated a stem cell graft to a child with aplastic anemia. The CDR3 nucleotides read TGTGCCAGCAGCCCCGGACAGGGGGCTGCTTCGAACACTGAAGCTTTCTTT. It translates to CASSPGQGAASNTEAFF.